The next 8 T cell receptor beta chains were all read from a single sample in a study of read filtering for tumor transcriptome and immune sequencing. This library used around 400 ng RNA and molecular barcoded adaptors spanning alpha/delta and beta/gamma chains. TCRdb redid the calling of the reads with MiXCR, one entry per CDR3 protein. The profile shows fewer than 25,000 distinct CDR3 sequences, 20% to 25% of them singletons. The sequenced material came from a population of CD138-negative cells sorted from bone marrow. Receptors were obtained from a donor aged 40 or over with multiple myeloma.

Ten or more counts support this clonotype. CDR3 nucleotide sequence: TGTGCCAGCAGTTCGGACAGCTATGGCTACACCTTC. Residues: CASSSDSYGYTF. The V gene is TRBV5-6, the J gene TRBJ1-2, with D perhaps matching TRBD1 (6 bases). Germline V lookup: CDR1 SGHDT, CDR2 YYEEEE. Trimming took off 5 bases at V and 4 bases at J, with 9 bases between the two ends. The length of the CDR3 is 12 residues.

This clonotype showed up many times. V is TRBV6-5 and J is TRBJ2-3; TRBD2 matches 8 bases. In germline, CDR1 is MNHEY, CDR2 SVGAGI. The CDR3 extends over 14 amino acids. V was clipped by 8 bases and J by 1 base; unmatched bases: 5. The CDR3 region has the DNA TGTGCCAGCGCCGAGACTAGCGGCACAGATACGCAGTATTTT. As protein: CASAETSGTDTQYF.

Concerning this clonotype: This may arise from a read error, as a much more abundant clone is one base away. This chain joins TRBV2 and TRBJ1-6; 10 bases agree with TRBD1. V was clipped by 8 bases and J by 5 bases; unmatched bases: 9. The CDR3 runs to 16 residues. Germline CDR1 and CDR2: SNHLY and FYNNEI. CDR3 residues: CASGQEGQGNNSPLHF. The DNA for the CDR3 is TGTGCCAGCGGGCAGGAGGGACAGGGGAATAATTCACCCCTCCACTTT. Full variable domain (rest looked up from reference TRBV2 and TRBJ1-6): EPEVTQTPSHQVTQMGQEVILRCVPISNHLYFYWYRQILGQKVEFLVSFYNNEISEKSEIFDDQFSVERPDGSNFTLKIRSTKLEDSAMYFCASGQEGQGNNSPLHFGNGTRLTVT.

This clonotype was counted at least ten times. V usage is TRBV11-2 and J usage is TRBJ2-7, with 11 positions matching TRBD2. Trimming took 5 bases from V and 4 from J; bases not matched to a gene: 4. CDR1 and CDR2 (germline): SGHAT, FQNNGV. The CDR3 extends over 14 amino acids. CDR3 DNA: TGTGCCAGCAGCGGCACTAGCGGGGGTTACGAGCAGTACTTC. It encodes CASSGTSGGYEQYF.

This clonotype was found many times. The chain links TRBV20-1 to TRBJ1-5, with a weak D call TRBD1 (5 bases). The CDR3 is 13 amino acids. CDR1 DFQATT and CDR2 SNEGSKA come from the germline V gene (reference sequence). Trimming removed 2 bases at V and 5 bases at J, with 10 bases between. The CDR3 DNA is TGCAGTGCTAGACGACAGTTTGATCAGCCCCAGCATTTT. Translated, it gives CSARRQFDQPQHF.

In regard to this clonotype: At one of its ends the junction is not consistent with the germline gene, which may arise from a read error. This rearrangement joins TRBV13 to TRBJ2-1; D is ambiguous. Germline V lookup: CDR1 PRHDT, CDR2 FYEKMQ (reference sequence). This CDR3 has 11 residues. The DNA of the CDR3 is TGTGCCGGCAGCTTAGGCAGGGAGCAGTTCTTC. It codes for CAGSLGREQFF.

This clonotype was seen repeatedly, ten times or more. CDR3 residues: CASSPKTTGELFF. The CDR3 nucleotides read TGTGCCAGCTCACCAAAGACCACCGGGGAGCTGTTTTTT. The chain couples TRBV18 to TRBJ2-2; D gene unclear. Germline V gene sequence: CDR1 KGHSH, CDR2 LQKENI. The V end was cut by 2 bases, the J end by 4 bases, with 5 bases between. The CDR3 runs to 13 residues.

This clonotype was counted at least ten times. The rearrangement joins TRBV19 to TRBJ1-4; D is unclear. The V end was cut by 7 bases, the J end by 3 bases, with 15 bases between. CDR1 LNHDA and CDR2 SQIVND come from the germline V gene (reference sequence). The CDR3 has 15 residues. Here the CDR3 DNA reads TGTGCCAGTATGGGGAGGGCGCGCTCTAATGAAAAACTGTTTTTT. This encodes CASMGRARSNEKLFF.